The rows below give T cell receptor beta chains drawn from one sample of a study of cytomegalovirus exposure and HLA in healthy donors. The protocol was immunoSEQ multiplex PCR, while the TCRdb copy is restricted to in-frame clones and leaves out a portion. Seen here are about 180,000 clones, roughly three quarters observed once, and the top ten hold 2.9%. The sequenced material came from PBMCs. These receptors were obtained from a male donor in good health and CMV-seronegative. The CDR3 runs from the conserved cysteine through the conserved F or W. The D gene is left open where the match is weak. Only some rows state a clone size, as once, few, many or a class for expanded clones.

DNA,CDR3,size,V,J,D
TGTGCCAGCAGCAGCAGCCGGGACAGGGGTTTTGGGTTTTATCAGCCCCAGCATTTT,CASSSSRDRGFGFYQPQHF,once,TRBV7-8,TRBJ1-5,TRBD1
TGTGCCTGGAGAGCCACTAGCACAGATACGCAGTATTTT,CAWRATSTDTQYF,few,TRBV30,TRBJ2-3,.
TGCGCCAGCAGTGAGGCGTTGAATGAGCAGTTCTTC,CASSEALNEQFF,.,TRBV10-2,TRBJ2-1,.
TGTGCCAGCAGTTACTTGGGACTAGGCTACGAGCAGTACTTC,CASSYLGLGYEQYF,.,TRBV6-5,TRBJ2-7,TRBD2
TGTGCCAGCAGTTACTCTCAAGGGGCTTACGAGCAGTACTTC,CASSYSQGAYEQYF,.,TRBV6-5,TRBJ2-7,.
TGTGCCAGCAGTGACAGGGTTCATAATTCACCCCTCCACTTT,CASSDRVHNSPLHF,.,TRBV2,TRBJ1-6,.
TGTGCCAGCAGTAAAAAAAGGACAGGGCTCAGCTCCTACAATGAGCAGTTCTTC,CASSKKRTGLSSYNEQFF,.,TRBV28,TRBJ2-1,TRBD1
TGTGCCAGTATCCGACAGGGAACTGGAAACACCATATATTTT,CASIRQGTGNTIYF,.,TRBV19,TRBJ1-3,TRBD1
TGTGCCAGCAGTTTATTGATCAAGTCTGTATCTAGCGGGATTACAGATACGCAGTATTTT,CASSLLIKSVSSGITDTQYF,.,TRBV28,TRBJ2-3,TRBD2
TGCAGCGGATCCGGGACTAGCGGGAGGAACTACAATGAGCAGTTCTTC,CSGSGTSGRNYNEQFF,.,TRBV29-1,TRBJ2-1,TRBD2
TGCGCCAGCAGCCCCCAGGACAGGGCAAACACTGAAGCTTTCTTT,CASSPQDRANTEAFF,.,TRBV4-3,TRBJ1-1,TRBD1
TGTGCCTGGAGTTTAACCCAGGGGGGCTATGGCTACACCTTC,CAWSLTQGGYGYTF,.,TRBV30,TRBJ1-2,TRBD1
TGTGCCAGCAGCCCCCGGGACAGGGTGAACACTGAAGCTTTCTTT,CASSPRDRVNTEAFF,.,TRBV6-5,TRBJ1-1,TRBD1
TGTGCCAGCAGCTTGCAACTAGCCTACGAGCAGTACTTC,CASSLQLAYEQYF,once,TRBV13,TRBJ2-7,.
TGTGCCAGCAGCTTACCGACTAGCGGGGGAGACTCCTACAATGAGCAGTTCTTC,CASSLPTSGGDSYNEQFF,.,TRBV7-9,TRBJ2-1,TRBD2
TGTGCCAGCAGAACGGACTTCACGAACACCGGGGAGCTGTTTTTT,CASRTDFTNTGELFF,.,TRBV25-1,TRBJ2-2,.
TGCGCCAGCAGCCAAGGGGCAGCGGGAGTTTGGGATGAGCAGTTCTTC,CASSQGAAGVWDEQFF,.,TRBV4-3,TRBJ2-1,TRBD2
TGTGCCAGCATGGGAGAACTTAGCAATCAGCCCCAGCATTTT,CASMGELSNQPQHF,.,TRBV6-5,TRBJ1-5,.
TGTGCCAGCAGCGTAGACTATAGCGAGCAGTACTTC,CASSVDYSEQYF,.,TRBV9,TRBJ2-7,.
TGTGCCAGCAGAGTGCAGGGGGGAAACACCATATATTTT,CASRVQGGNTIYF,.,TRBV6-5,TRBJ1-3,.
TGTGCCAGCAGTTTGACAGGGGGGACTGGAAACACCATATATTTT,CASSLTGGTGNTIYF,.,TRBV28,TRBJ1-3,TRBD1
TGTGCCAGCAGGGTGGAGGTAAGCAATCAGCCCCAGCATTTT,CASRVEVSNQPQHF,.,TRBV28,TRBJ1-5,.
TGTGCCAGCAGTTACCGGGGGGGTGCGGGCAATCAGCCCCAGCATTTT,CASSYRGGAGNQPQHF,.,TRBV6-8,TRBJ1-5,.
TGTGCCAGCAGCTCGGGCGGGGGAGCCTACAATGAGCAGTTCTTC,CASSSGGGAYNEQFF,.,TRBV11-1,TRBJ2-1,TRBD2
TGTGCCAGCAGCTTAGCTGGGAGCTTGGGACTGACGACCTACGAGCAGTACTTC,CASSLAGSLGLTTYEQYF,.,TRBV7-2,TRBJ2-7,.
TGTGCCAGCAGTTTCGCTGGACTAGGCGACGGGGAGCTGTTTTTT,CASSFAGLGDGELFF,.,TRBV28,TRBJ2-2,TRBD2
TGTGCCAGCTCACCCCAAGACACGGACAATGAGCAGTTCTTC,CASSPQDTDNEQFF,few,TRBV18,TRBJ2-1,.
TGTGCCAGCAGGTGGGCGGGGGCCTCCTACAATGAGCAGTTCTTC,CASRWAGASYNEQFF,.,TRBV28,TRBJ2-1,.
TGTGCCACCTCGTCCCGGGACAGGGGCGATGAGCAGTTCTTC,CATSSRDRGDEQFF,.,TRBV9,TRBJ2-1,TRBD1
TGTGCCAGCAGCTCCACTAGCGGGAGCAAAGGAGATACGCAGTATTTT,CASSSTSGSKGDTQYF,.,TRBV7-3,TRBJ2-3,TRBD2